This T cell receptor beta chain was obtained from a study of CD8 T cells in ankylosing spondylitis. In TCRdb, the 5' RACE reads were re-called with MiXCR into one record per CDR3 protein. The table lists about 390,000 distinct CDR3 sequences, approximately 20% of them singletons. Note on this clonotype: The antigen remains unidentified.

Study-level findings and limits: Disease-linked clones proved CD8+ and comparatively uncommon in peripheral blood. Seemingly characteristic of ankylosing spondylitis blood was a TCR beta motif consisting of roughly 8 highly homologous variants.

V dropped 2 bases and J dropped 10 bases, with 14 bases sitting between them. CDR1 is MGHRA and CDR2 is YSYEKL in the germline V gene. The length of the CDR3 is 13 residues. This clonotype was obtained from a male donor with ankylosing spondylitis. The J gene is TRBJ1-1, the V gene TRBV4-1, with D hard to call. Specimen: blood, either unsorted or a sorted T cell fraction (not recorded which). CDR3 in amino acids: CASSQSGILSAFF. CDR3 bases: TGCGCCAGCAGCCAATCGGGGATACTGTCAGCTTTCTTT.